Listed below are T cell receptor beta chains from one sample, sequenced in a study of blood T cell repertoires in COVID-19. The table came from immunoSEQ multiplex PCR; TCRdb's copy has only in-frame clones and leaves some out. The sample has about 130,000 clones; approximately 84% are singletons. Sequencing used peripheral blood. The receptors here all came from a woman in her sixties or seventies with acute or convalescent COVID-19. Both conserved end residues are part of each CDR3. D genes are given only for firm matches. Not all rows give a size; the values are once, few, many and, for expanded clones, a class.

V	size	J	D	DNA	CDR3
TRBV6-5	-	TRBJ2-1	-	TGTGCCAGCAGCAGCCTCCGGGACTTCAATGAGCAGTTCTTC	CASSSLRDFNEQFF
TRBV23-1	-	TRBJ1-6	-	TGCGCCTCCCTACTCCTCCACTTT	CASLLLHF
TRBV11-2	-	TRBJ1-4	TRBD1	TGTGCCAGCAGCTTAGATATGGGACAGGGGCCGGAAAAACTGTTTTTT	CASSLDMGQGPEKLFF
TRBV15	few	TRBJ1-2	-	TGTGCCACCAGCAGGACCGACGGAGGCTATGGCTACACCTTC	CATSRTDGGYGYTF
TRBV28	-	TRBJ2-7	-	TGTGCCAGCAGTTTGGGGCAGAAAAAGGGGGAGCAGTACTTC	CASSLGQKKGEQYF
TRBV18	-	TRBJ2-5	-	TGTGCCAGCTCACTTAACAGGTTCCAAGAGACCCAGTACTTC	CASSLNRFQETQYF
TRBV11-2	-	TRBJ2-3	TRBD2	TGTGCCAGCAGCTCGCCGGGGGGGCCAGATACGCAGTATTTT	CASSSPGGPDTQYF
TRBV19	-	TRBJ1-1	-	TGTGCCAGTACCACGGGGGGCCGGGGCACTGAAGCTTTCTTT	CASTTGGRGTEAFF
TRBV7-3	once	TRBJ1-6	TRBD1	TGTGCCAGCAGCCTCACAGGGGCTGGTTCACCCCTCCACTTT	CASSLTGAGSPLHF
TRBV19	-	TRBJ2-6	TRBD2	TGTGCCAGTGGAGGAACGGGACTAGGGACTGGGGCCAACGTCCTGACTTTC	CASGGTGLGTGANVLTF
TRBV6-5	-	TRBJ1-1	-	TGTGCCAGCACTCCTGGGGGGACCACTGAAGCTTTCTTT	CASTPGGTTEAFF
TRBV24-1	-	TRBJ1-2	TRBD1	TGTGCCACCAGTGATTTGCTCCCAGGGGGACTCTATGGCTACACCTTC	CATSDLLPGGLYGYTF
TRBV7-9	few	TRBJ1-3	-	TGTGCCAGCAGCCTGGGGCTGGTTAAAGGTTTCTCTGGAAACACCATATATTTT	CASSLGLVKGFSGNTIYF
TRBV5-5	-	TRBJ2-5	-	TGTGCCAGCAGCTTGCGGCCCGGGCAAGAGACCCAGTACTTC	CASSLRPGQETQYF
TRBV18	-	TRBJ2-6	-	TGTGCCAGCTCACTAGCCTCTGGGGCCAACGTCCTGACTTTC	CASSLASGANVLTF
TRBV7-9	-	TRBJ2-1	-	TGTGCCAGCAGCTTAGCCGCGGGTAGATCCTACAATGAGCAGTTCTTC	CASSLAAGRSYNEQFF
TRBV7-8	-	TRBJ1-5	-	TGTGCCAGCAGCTTAGCGCTTCCTGCGGGAGGTCAGCCCCAGCATTTT	CASSLALPAGGQPQHF
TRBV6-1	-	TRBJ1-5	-	TGTGCCAGCAGTGACCGGGGGGCTCAGCCCCAGCATTTT	CASSDRGAQPQHF
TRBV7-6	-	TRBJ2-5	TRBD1	TGTGCCAGCAGCCCTTTGATCCGACAGGGGCAGACCCAGTACTTC	CASSPLIRQGQTQYF
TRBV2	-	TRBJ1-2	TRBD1	TGTGCCAGCCACAGGGGGGTCCTTTCTAACTATGGCTACACCTTC	CASHRGVLSNYGYTF
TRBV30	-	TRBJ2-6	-	TGTGCCTGGAGTCCCCTAATTGCTGGGGCCAACGTCCTGACTTTC	CAWSPLIAGANVLTF
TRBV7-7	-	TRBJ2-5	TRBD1	TGTGCCAGCAGCGGACAGACAGGGGTTGGGGAGACCCAGTACTTC	CASSGQTGVGETQYF
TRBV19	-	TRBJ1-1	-	TGTGCCAGTAGTATTCATCGACAGAAGAACACTGAAGCTTTCTTT	CASSIHRQKNTEAFF
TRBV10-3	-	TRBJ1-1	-	TGTGCCACCCAGACAGCTAACACTGAAGCTTTCTTT	CATQTANTEAFF
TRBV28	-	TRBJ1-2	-	TGTGCCAGCAGTCCCGAAAGGGGGTGGTATGGCTACACCTTC	CASSPERGWYGYTF
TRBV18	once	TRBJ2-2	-	TGTGCCAGCTCCTCGTTGAACACCGGGGAGCTGTTTTTT	CASSSLNTGELFF
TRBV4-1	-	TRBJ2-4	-	TGCGCCAGCAGCCAAGATTTTTTAGGGGTTAGTGGAATTCAGTACTTC	CASSQDFLGVSGIQYF
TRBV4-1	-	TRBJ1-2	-	TGCGCCAGCAGCCAAGTAATTGGAACTACTAACTATGGCTACACCTTC	CASSQVIGTTNYGYTF
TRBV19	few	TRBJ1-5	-	TGTGCCAGTAATAAGCCAGCAGGGATGGGTCAGCCCCAGCATTTT	CASNKPAGMGQPQHF
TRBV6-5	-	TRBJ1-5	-	TGTGCCAGCAGTTACGGTACGAGTCAGCCCCAGCATTTT	CASSYGTSQPQHF
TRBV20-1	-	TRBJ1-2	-	TGCAGTGCTGTGAGGGAGGGTGGCTACACCTTC	CSAVREGGYTF
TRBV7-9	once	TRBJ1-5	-	TGTGCCAGCAGCTTAGGGTACGGGGAGGGGCCCCAGCATTTT	CASSLGYGEGPQHF